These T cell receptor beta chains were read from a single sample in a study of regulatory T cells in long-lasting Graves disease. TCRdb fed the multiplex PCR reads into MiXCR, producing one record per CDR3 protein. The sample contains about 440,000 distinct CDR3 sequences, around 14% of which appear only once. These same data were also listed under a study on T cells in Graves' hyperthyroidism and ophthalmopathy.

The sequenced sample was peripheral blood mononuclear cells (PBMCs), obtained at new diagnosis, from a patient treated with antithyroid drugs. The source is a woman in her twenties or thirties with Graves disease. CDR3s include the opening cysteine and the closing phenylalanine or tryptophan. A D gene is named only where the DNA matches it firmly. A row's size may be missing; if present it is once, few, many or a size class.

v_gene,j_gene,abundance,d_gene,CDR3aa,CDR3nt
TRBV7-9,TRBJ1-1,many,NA,CATRSVGAEAFF,TGTGCCACCAGGTCGGTGGGGGCTGAAGCTTTCTTT
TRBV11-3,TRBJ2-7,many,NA,CASRRVGKYEQYF,TGTGCCAGCCGCAGGGTCGGAAAATACGAGCAGTACTTC
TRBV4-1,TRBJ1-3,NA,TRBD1,CASSQPRTGAGNTIYF,TGCGCCAGCAGCCAACCCCGGACAGGCGCTGGAAACACCATATATTTT
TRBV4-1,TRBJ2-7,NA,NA,CASSQERSPQGYFYEQYF,TGCGCCAGCAGCCAAGAGAGGTCCCCACAGGGATATTTCTACGAGCAGTACTTC
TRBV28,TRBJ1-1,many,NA,CASSFPNYPGPTEAFF,TGTGCCAGCAGCTTCCCAAATTACCCCGGGCCCACTGAAGCTTTCTTT
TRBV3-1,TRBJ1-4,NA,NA,CASSQDLGTREKLFF,TGTGCCAGCAGCCAAGACTTGGGGACACGTGAAAAACTGTTTTTT
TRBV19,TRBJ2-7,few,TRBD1,CASSIYTETGAYEQYF,TGTGCCAGTAGTATATATACCGAGACAGGGGCCTACGAGCAGTACTTC
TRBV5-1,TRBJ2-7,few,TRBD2,CASSLVAGVYEQYF,TGCGCCAGCAGCTTAGTAGCGGGAGTTTACGAGCAGTACTTC
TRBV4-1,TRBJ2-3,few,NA,CASSQDGGRPLGTDTQYF,TGCGCCAGCAGCCAAGATGGCGGACGCCCTCTCGGCACAGATACGCAGTATTTT
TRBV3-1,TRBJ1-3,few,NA,CASSQQVEPGNTIYF,TGTGCCAGCAGTCAACAGGTTGAGCCTGGAAACACCATATATTTT
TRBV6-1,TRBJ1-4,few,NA,CASGRDGNEKLFF,TGTGCCAGCGGCCGGGACGGAAATGAAAAACTGTTTTTT
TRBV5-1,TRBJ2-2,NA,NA,CASSLYSGDGFLAGELFF,TGCGCCAGCAGCTTATATTCCGGGGACGGTTTTTTAGCCGGGGAGCTGTTTTTT
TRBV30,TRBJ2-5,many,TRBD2,CAWRGLAGVETQYF,TGTGCCTGGAGGGGACTAGCGGGAGTGGAGACCCAGTACTTC
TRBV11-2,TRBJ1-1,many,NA,CASSGGAAEAFF,TGTGCCAGCAGCGGTGGGGCCGCTGAAGCTTTCTTT
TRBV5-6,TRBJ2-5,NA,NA,CASSSPHGPETQYF,TGTGCCAGCAGCTCCCCCCACGGGCCAGAGACCCAGTACTTC
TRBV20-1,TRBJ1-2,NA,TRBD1,CSVRTGKGYTF,TGCAGTGTGCGGACAGGGAAGGGCTACACCTTC
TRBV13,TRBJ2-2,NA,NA,CASSSITGELFF,TGTGCCAGCAGCTCTATCACCGGGGAGCTGTTTTTT
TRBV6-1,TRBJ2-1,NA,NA,CASRDSDLSYNEQFF,TGTGCCAGCAGAGACAGTGACCTCTCCTACAATGAGCAGTTCTTC
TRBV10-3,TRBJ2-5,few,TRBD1,CATAGGAETQYF,TGTGCCACCGCAGGGGGCGCAGAGACCCAGTACTTC
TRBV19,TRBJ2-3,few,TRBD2,CASSDLPSGSTADTQYF,TGTGCCAGTAGTGATCTGCCTAGCGGGAGCACCGCAGATACGCAGTATTTT
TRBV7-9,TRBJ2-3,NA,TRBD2,CASSSSLADLGNTQYF,TGTGCCAGCAGCTCTTCACTAGCGGACCTCGGGAATACGCAGTATTTT
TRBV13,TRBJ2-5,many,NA,CASSTRTEQETQYF,TGTGCCAGCAGCACCCGGACAGAGCAAGAGACCCAGTACTTC
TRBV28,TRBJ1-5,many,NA,CASSVHRRRGRNQPQHF,TGTGCCAGCAGTGTTCATCGTCGGCGGGGGCGCAATCAGCCCCAGCATTTT
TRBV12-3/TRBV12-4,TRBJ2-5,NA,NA,CASSLAPPGGKTQYF,TGTGCCAGCAGTTTAGCGCCTCCGGGTGGAAAGACCCAGTACTTC
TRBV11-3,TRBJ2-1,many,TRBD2,CASSLALAGGEEQFF,TGTGCCAGCAGCTTAGCACTAGCGGGAGGGGAGGAGCAGTTCTTC
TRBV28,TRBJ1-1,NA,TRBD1,CASSPSGRGQAFF,TGTGCCAGCAGCCCCTCAGGTAGGGGGCAAGCTTTCTTT
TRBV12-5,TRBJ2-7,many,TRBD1,CASMGQPSSYEQYF,TGTGCTAGCATGGGACAGCCCAGCTCCTACGAGCAGTACTTC
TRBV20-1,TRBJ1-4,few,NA,CSALRGVGEKLFF,TGCAGTGCTTTGCGGGGAGTCGGTGAAAAACTGTTTTTT
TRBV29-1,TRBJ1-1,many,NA,CSVEGGGPNTEAFF,TGCAGCGTTGAAGGCGGGGGCCCGAACACTGAAGCTTTCTTT
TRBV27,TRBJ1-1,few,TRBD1,CASSPHRGIYTEAFF,TGTGCCAGCAGTCCCCACAGGGGTATATACACTGAAGCTTTCTTT
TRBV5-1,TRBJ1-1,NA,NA,CASSATGEAFF,TGCGCCAGCAGCGCAACAGGGGAAGCTTTCTTT
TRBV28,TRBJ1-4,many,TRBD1,CASSYAQGAAEKLFF,TGTGCCAGCAGTTACGCACAGGGGGCGGCTGAAAAACTGTTTTTT
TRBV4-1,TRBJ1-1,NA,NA,CASSPRTSGLNTGAFF,NA
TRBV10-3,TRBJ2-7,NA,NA,CAISPLTGPYEQYF,TGTGCCATCAGCCCCTTGACAGGCCCCTACGAGCAGTACTTC
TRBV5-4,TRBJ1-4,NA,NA,CASSLEGFQEKLFF,TGTGCCAGCAGCTTGGAAGGGTTTCAAGAAAAACTGTTTTTT
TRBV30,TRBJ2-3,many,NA,CAWSILATSTDTQYF,TGTGCCTGGAGTATTCTAGCGACTAGCACAGATACGCAGTATTTT
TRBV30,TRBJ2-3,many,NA,CALGGQSTDTQYF,TGTGCCTTGGGGGGACAGAGCACAGATACGCAGTATTTT
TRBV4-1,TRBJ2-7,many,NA,CASSQADYPRTYEQYF,TGCGCCAGCAGCCAGGCGGACTATCCACGGACCTACGAGCAGTACTTC
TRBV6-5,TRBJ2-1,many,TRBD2,CASSYVAGNEQFF,TGTGCCAGCAGTTACGTAGCGGGCAATGAGCAGTTCTTC
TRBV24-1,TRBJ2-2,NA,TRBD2,CATSYAAGVSTGELFF,TGTGCCACCAGTTACGCAGCGGGAGTCAGCACCGGGGAGCTGTTTTTT
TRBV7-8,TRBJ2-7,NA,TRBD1,CASSFRGQGAGEQYF,TGTGCCAGCAGCTTCCGGGGACAGGGGGCGGGCGAGCAGTACTTC
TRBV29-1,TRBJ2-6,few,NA,CSVVGDSGANVLTF,TGCAGCGTTGTTGGCGACTCTGGGGCCAACGTCCTGACTTTC
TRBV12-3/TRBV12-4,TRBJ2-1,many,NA,CASSPGRYNEQFF,TGTGCCAGCAGCCCTGGGCGTTACAATGAGCAGTTCTTC
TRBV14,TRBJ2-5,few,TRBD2,CASSQGGLAETQYF,TGTGCCAGCAGCCAAGGCGGACTAGCGGAAACCCAGTACTTC